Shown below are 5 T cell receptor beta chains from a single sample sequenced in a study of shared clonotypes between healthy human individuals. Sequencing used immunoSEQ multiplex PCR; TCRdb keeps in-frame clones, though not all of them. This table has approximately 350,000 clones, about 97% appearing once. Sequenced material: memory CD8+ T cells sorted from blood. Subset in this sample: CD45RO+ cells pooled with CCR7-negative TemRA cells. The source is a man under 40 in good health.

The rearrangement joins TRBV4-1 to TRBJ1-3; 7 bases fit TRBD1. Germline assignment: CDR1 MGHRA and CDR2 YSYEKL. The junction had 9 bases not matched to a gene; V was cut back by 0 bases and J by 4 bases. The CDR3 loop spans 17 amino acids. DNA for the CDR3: TGCGCCAGCAGCCAAGACGACAGGGTCTTTGGGGGAAACACCATATATTTT. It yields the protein CASSQDDRVFGGNTIYF.

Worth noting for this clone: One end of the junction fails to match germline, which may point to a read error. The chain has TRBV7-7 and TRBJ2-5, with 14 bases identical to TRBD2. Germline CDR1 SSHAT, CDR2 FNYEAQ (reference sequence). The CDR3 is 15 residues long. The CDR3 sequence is CASSLGLAGGETQYF. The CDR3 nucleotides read TGTGCTAGCAGCTTAGGACTAGCGGGAGGAGAGACCCAGTACTTC.

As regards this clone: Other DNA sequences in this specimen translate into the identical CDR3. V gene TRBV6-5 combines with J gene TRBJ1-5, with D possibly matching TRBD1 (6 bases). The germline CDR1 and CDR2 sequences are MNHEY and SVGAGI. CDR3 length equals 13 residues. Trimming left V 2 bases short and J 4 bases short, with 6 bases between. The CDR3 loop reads CASSYTGNQPQHF. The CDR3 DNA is TGTGCCAGCAGTTACACAGGGAATCAGCCCCAGCATTTT.

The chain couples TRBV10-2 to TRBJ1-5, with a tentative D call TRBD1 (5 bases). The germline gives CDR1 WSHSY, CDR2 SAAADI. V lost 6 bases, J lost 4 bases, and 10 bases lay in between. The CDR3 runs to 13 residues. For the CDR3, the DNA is TGCGCCAGCAGAGGGGACGAAAATCAGCCCCAGCATTTT. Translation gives CASRGDENQPQHF.

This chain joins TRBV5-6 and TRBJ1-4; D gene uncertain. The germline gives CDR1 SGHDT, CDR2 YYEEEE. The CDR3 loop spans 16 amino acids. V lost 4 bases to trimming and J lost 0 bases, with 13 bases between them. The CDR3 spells CASSTGTVATNEKLFF. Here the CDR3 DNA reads TGTGCCAGCAGCACCGGAACGGTTGCAACTAATGAAAAACTGTTTTTT.